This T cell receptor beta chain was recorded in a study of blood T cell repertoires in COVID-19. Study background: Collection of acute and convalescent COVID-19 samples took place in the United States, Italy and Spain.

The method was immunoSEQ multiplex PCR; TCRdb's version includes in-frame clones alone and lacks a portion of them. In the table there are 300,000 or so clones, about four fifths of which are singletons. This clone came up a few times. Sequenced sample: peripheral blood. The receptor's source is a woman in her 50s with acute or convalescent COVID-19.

As DNA, the CDR3 is TGCGCCAGCAGTGAGTCCCCCTACGGGCAGTACGTC. Translation gives CASSESPYGQYV. This chain links TRBV10-2 with TRBJ2-7; D is unresolved. Germline-derived CDR1 and CDR2 are WSHSY and SAAADI. There are 12 residues in the CDR3.